A selection of T cell receptor beta chains follows, all from one sample in a study of T cell repertoires in cytomegalovirus infection. TCRdb itself ran the reads through MiXCR, one entry per CDR3 protein. The data contain roughly 250,000 distinct CDR3 sequences, around an eighth of them singletons. Sequences were obtained from PBMCs. The receptors originated from a human donor in good health (CMV status not recorded). Some clones in this sample may be carry-over from other donors' samples. Each CDR3 is given with its conserved first and last residue. Fields, in order: D gene, V gene, clone size, J gene, CDR3 protein, CDR3 DNA. D genes are given only for firm matches. Clone size appears in some rows only: once, few, many, or a class for an expanded clone.

d_call: .
v_call: TRBV6-8
clone_size: .
j_call: TRBJ2-2
cdr3_aa: CASSYSGSSGTGELFF
cdr3_nt: TGTGCCAGCAGTTACTCGGGGTCAAGCGGCACCGGGGAGCTGTTTTTT

d_call: .
v_call: TRBV4-2
clone_size: .
j_call: TRBJ2-6
cdr3_aa: CASSQDRVAGANVLTF
cdr3_nt: TGTGCCAGCAGCCAAGATCGGGTGGCTGGGGCCAACGTCCTGACTTTC

d_call: TRBD2
v_call: TRBV5-1
clone_size: .
j_call: TRBJ2-1
cdr3_aa: CASSLEAGKELTGGRKQFF
cdr3_nt: TGCGCCAGCAGCTTGGAGGCAGGGAAGGAACTAACGGGGGGGCGAAAGCAGTTCTTC

d_call: .
v_call: TRBV7-2
clone_size: many
j_call: TRBJ1-5
cdr3_aa: CASSLGRGFGNQPQHF
cdr3_nt: TGTGCCAGCAGCTTAGGGCGCGGGTTTGGCAATCAGCCCCAGCATTTT

d_call: TRBD1
v_call: TRBV7-9
clone_size: many
j_call: TRBJ2-4
cdr3_aa: CASSLGQSLAKNIQYF
cdr3_nt: TGTGCCAGCAGCTTGGGACAGTCCCTAGCCAAAAACATTCAGTACTTC

d_call: .
v_call: TRBV7-3
clone_size: many
j_call: TRBJ2-2
cdr3_aa: CASSLRATGELFF
cdr3_nt: TGTGCCAGCAGCTTAAGGGCCACCGGGGAGCTGTTTTTT

d_call: .
v_call: TRBV18
clone_size: .
j_call: TRBJ2-4
cdr3_aa: CASSPQPARLAKNIQYF
cdr3_nt: TGTGCCAGCTCACCACAGCCTGCGAGACTAGCCAAAAACATTCAGTACTTC

d_call: TRBD1
v_call: TRBV5-1
clone_size: .
j_call: TRBJ2-1
cdr3_aa: CASSEDPGTGVDEQFF
cdr3_nt: TGCGCCAGCAGCGAAGATCCCGGGACAGGGGTGGATGAGCAGTTCTTC

d_call: .
v_call: TRBV11-3
clone_size: many
j_call: TRBJ1-1
cdr3_aa: CASSPGRMGTEAFF
cdr3_nt: TGTGCCAGCAGCCCGGGACGTATGGGGACTGAAGCTTTCTTT

d_call: .
v_call: TRBV7-2
clone_size: many
j_call: TRBJ2-3
cdr3_aa: CASSLGTARTDTQYF
cdr3_nt: TGTGCCAGCAGCTTAGGGACAGCCCGCACAGATACGCAGTATTTT

d_call: TRBD2
v_call: TRBV6-2/TRBV6-3
clone_size: .
j_call: TRBJ2-6
cdr3_aa: CASSYPEGAGVRANVLTF
cdr3_nt: TGTGCCAGCAGTTACCCCGAGGGAGCGGGGGTCCGGGCCAACGTCCTGACTTTC

d_call: .
v_call: TRBV3-1
clone_size: .
j_call: TRBJ2-7
cdr3_aa: CASSQGNSRREYF
cdr3_nt: TGTGCCAGCAGCCAAGGGAACAGCCGCAGGGAGTACTTC

d_call: TRBD1
v_call: TRBV19
clone_size: .
j_call: TRBJ2-5
cdr3_aa: CASAPDRAARGTQYF
cdr3_nt: TGTGCCAGTGCACCGGACAGGGCAGCCCGAGGGACCCAGTACTTC

d_call: .
v_call: TRBV5-1
clone_size: .
j_call: TRBJ2-2
cdr3_aa: CASSLDGILGGGELFF
cdr3_nt: TGCGCCAGCAGCCTTGACGGGATCCTGGGAGGCGGGGAGCTGTTTTTT

d_call: .
v_call: TRBV19
clone_size: many
j_call: TRBJ1-1
cdr3_aa: CASSMGVSTEAFF
cdr3_nt: TGTGCCAGTAGTATGGGTGTTAGCACTGAAGCTTTCTTT

d_call: TRBD2
v_call: TRBV5-6
clone_size: .
j_call: TRBJ2-3
cdr3_aa: CASSLTSGGRTDTQYF
cdr3_nt: TGTGCCAGCAGCTTGACTAGCGGGGGGCGCACAGATACGCAGTATTTT

d_call: TRBD1
v_call: TRBV7-9
clone_size: many
j_call: TRBJ2-5
cdr3_aa: CASSLDRKGETQYF
cdr3_nt: TGTGCCAGCAGCTTGGACAGGAAGGGAGAGACCCAGTACTTC

d_call: .
v_call: TRBV15
clone_size: many
j_call: TRBJ1-2
cdr3_aa: CATSRLSGAYGYTF
cdr3_nt: TGTGCCACCAGCAGGCTATCCGGGGCCTATGGCTACACCTTC

d_call: .
v_call: TRBV7-2
clone_size: many
j_call: TRBJ1-2
cdr3_aa: CASSFPRVNYGYTF
cdr3_nt: TGTGCCAGCAGCTTCCCGCGAGTGAACTATGGCTACACCTTC

d_call: .
v_call: TRBV29-1
clone_size: few
j_call: TRBJ2-5
cdr3_aa: CSVVGTQETQYF
cdr3_nt: TGCAGCGTTGTGGGGACACAAGAGACCCAGTACTTC

d_call: .
v_call: TRBV6-1
clone_size: many
j_call: TRBJ2-5
cdr3_aa: CAGGSLGETQYF
cdr3_nt: TGTGCCGGGGGCAGCCTAGGAGAGACCCAGTACTTC

d_call: TRBD1
v_call: TRBV7-9
clone_size: .
j_call: TRBJ2-7
cdr3_aa: CASSPFEGQGSMEQYF
cdr3_nt: TGTGCCAGCAGCCCCTTTGAGGGACAGGGTTCAATGGAGCAGTACTTC

d_call: TRBD2
v_call: TRBV28
clone_size: few
j_call: TRBJ2-7
cdr3_aa: CASATSVSYEQYF
cdr3_nt: TGTGCCAGCGCGACTAGCGTTTCCTACGAGCAGTACTTC

d_call: TRBD2
v_call: TRBV20-1
clone_size: many
j_call: TRBJ2-5
cdr3_aa: CSAPGGRGETQYF
cdr3_nt: TGCAGTGCCCCGGGAGGGAGGGGGGAGACCCAGTACTTC

d_call: .
v_call: TRBV28
clone_size: many
j_call: TRBJ2-1
cdr3_aa: CASSLDEQFF
cdr3_nt: TGTGCCAGCAGTTTAGATGAGCAGTTCTTC

d_call: .
v_call: TRBV7-2
clone_size: many
j_call: TRBJ1-2
cdr3_aa: CASSSVGGEIYGYTF
cdr3_nt: TGTGCCAGCAGCTCCGTGGGGGGGGAGATTTATGGCTACACCTTC

d_call: .
v_call: TRBV11-2
clone_size: many
j_call: TRBJ2-1
cdr3_aa: CASSLGAWEQFF
cdr3_nt: TGTGCCAGCAGCTTAGGGGCTTGGGAGCAGTTCTTC

d_call: TRBD1
v_call: TRBV6-8
clone_size: many
j_call: TRBJ2-7
cdr3_aa: CASSYLAGTGNEQYF
cdr3_nt: TGTGCCAGCAGTTACTTAGCCGGGACAGGGAACGAGCAGTACTTC

d_call: .
v_call: TRBV11-3
clone_size: once
j_call: TRBJ2-2
cdr3_aa: CASSSGTTTGELFF
cdr3_nt: TGTGCCAGCAGCTCCGGGACAACAACCGGGGAGCTGTTTTTT

d_call: TRBD2
v_call: TRBV12-5
clone_size: few
j_call: TRBJ2-5
cdr3_aa: CASGYRLAGGRRETQYF
cdr3_nt: TGTGCTAGTGGTTACCGACTAGCGGGAGGGCGTCGAGAGACCCAGTACTTC

d_call: .
v_call: TRBV20-1
clone_size: once
j_call: TRBJ2-7
cdr3_aa: CSAYDRAGAEQYF
cdr3_nt: TGCAGTGCTTATGACAGGGCGGGGGCCGAGCAGTACTTC

d_call: .
v_call: TRBV11-2
clone_size: many
j_call: TRBJ2-5
cdr3_aa: CASSLRQETQYF
cdr3_nt: TGTGCCAGCAGCTTGCGGCAAGAGACCCAGTACTTC